What follows are 21 T cell receptor beta chains derived from one specimen sequenced in a study of T-cell memory formation after mild COVID-19. Via MiXCR, TCRdb re-called the 5' RACE reads, giving one row per CDR3 protein. The sample has roughly 620,000 distinct CDR3 sequences, approximately 19% seen once. Sequencing input: PBMCs or a T cell subset sorted from them (not recorded which). Every receptor here comes from an adult woman who had mild COVID-19 (a few samples of this study predate the infection). Cell type and time point are not known.

This chain links TRBV4-1 with TRBJ1-1, with unresolved D. The germline V gene encodes CDR1 MGHRA and CDR2 YSYEKL. The CDR3 totals 15 residues. Trimming took 1 base from V and 0 from J, leaving 9 bases between them. The CDR3 DNA is TGCGCCAGCAGCCAAGTCGAGTACATGAACACTGAAGCTTTCTTT. It encodes CASSQVEYMNTEAFF.

The rearrangement joins TRBV20-1 to TRBJ2-1; the D gene is possibly TRBD1 (6 bases). Germline values: CDR1 DFQATT, CDR2 SNEGSKA (reference sequence). Between the trimmed V and J ends, which lost 5 bases and 4 bases, there was a span of 27 bases. This CDR3 region has 18 residues. CDR3 DNA: TGCAGTGCTGAAGGGATCACCGGGACACCAAGTTTGTACAATGAGCAGTTCTTC. Translated, it gives CSAEGITGTPSLYNEQFF.

This clonotype was counted a few times. The genes are TRBV7-6 and TRBJ2-7, with 8 bases fitting TRBD1. V was pared by 1 base and J by 5 bases, with 7 bases of the junction left unmatched. The CDR3 is 15 amino acids. Germline-derived CDR1 and CDR2 are SGHVS and FNYEAQ. The CDR3 DNA sequence: TGTGCCAGCAGCTTAGTGGCAGGGGGCCGTAACGAGCAGTACTTC. Its protein is CASSLVAGGRNEQYF. The full variable domain, rest sourced from reference TRBV7-6 and TRBJ2-7, is GAGVSQSPRYKVTKRGQDVALRCDPISGHVSLYWYRQALGQGPEFLTYFNYEAQQDKSGLPNDRFSAERPEGSISTLTIQRTEQRDSAMYRCASSLVAGGRNEQYFGPGTRLTVT.

The chain employs TRBV5-1 and TRBJ2-7; 8 nucleotides line up with TRBD2. Losses at the gene ends were 4 bases for V and 4 bases for J; bases not matched to a gene: 10. Germline-derived CDR1 and CDR2 are SGHRS and YFSETQ. The CDR3 spans 15 residues. The CDR3 reads CASSPVAGGPYEQYF. CDR3 nucleotide sequence: TGCGCCAGCAGCCCCGTGGCGGGAGGCCCTTACGAGCAGTACTTC. Together with reference TRBV5-1 and TRBJ2-7, the CDR3 gives the full variable domain: KAGVTQTPRYLIKTRGQQVTLSCSPISGHRSVSWYQQTPGQGLQFLFEYFSETQRNKGNFPGRFSGRQFSNSRSEMNVSTLELGDSALYLCASSPVAGGPYEQYFGPGTRLTVT.

Only a few counts were recorded for this clonotype. V gene TRBV4-3 combines with J gene TRBJ1-1; the D is unclear. Germline V gene lookup returns CDR1 LGHNA and CDR2 YSLEER. Between the trimmed V and J ends, which lost 0 bases and 2 bases, there was a span of 4 bases. CDR3 size: 13 residues. The CDR3 coding sequence is TGCGCCAGCAGCCAAGAGGTCAACACTGAAGCTTTCTTT. Encoded protein: CASSQEVNTEAFF.

The chain is built from TRBV28 and TRBJ2-3, with 8 bases identical to TRBD2. The J segment lost 5 bases and the V segment lost 6 bases, leaving 10 bases of the junction unmatched. The germline CDR1 and CDR2 sequences are MDHEN and SYDVKM. This CDR3 is 15 amino acids long. The CDR3 reads CASRVGGGPVDTQYF. The CDR3 nucleotides read TGTGCCAGCAGAGTGGGCGGGGGGCCGGTAGATACGCAGTATTTT. Drawing the rest from reference TRBV28 and TRBJ2-3, the complete variable domain is DVKVTQSSRYLVKRTGEKVFLECVQDMDHENMFWYRQDPGLGLRLIYFSYDVKMKEKGDIPEGYSVSREKKERFSLILESASTNQTSMYLCASRVGGGPVDTQYFGPGTRLTVL.

This clonotype was recorded a few times. V is TRBV12-3 or TRBV12-4 and J is TRBJ1-1; no clear D gene. Trimming removed 6 bases from V and 3 bases from J, with 17 bases in between. The CDR3 totals 15 residues. CDR3 residues: CASRHTPGRYTEAFF. CDR3 coding DNA: TGTGCCAGCAGACATACTCCGGGCAGATACACTGAAGCTTTCTTT.

The chain employs TRBV20-1 and TRBJ1-1; D possibly corresponds to TRBD1 (5 bases). The germline CDR1 and CDR2 sequences are DFQATT and SNEGSKA (reference sequence). Between the trimmed V and J ends, which lost 4 bases and 1 base, there was a span of 10 bases. This CDR3 has 13 amino acids. The CDR3, as DNA: TGCAGTGCTAAAGGACAAGAGAACACTGAAGCTTTCTTT. Translating it yields CSAKGQENTEAFF.

The chain has TRBV21-1 and TRBJ2-3; the table gives TRBD1 as D, unverified against the DNA. TRBV21-1 is classified as a pseudogene. There are 16 residues in the CDR3. The CDR3 protein is CASSPNWDRETDTQYF. The CDR3 DNA is TGTGCCAGCAGTCCTAATTGGGACAGGGAGACAGATACGCAGTATTTT.

This clonotype showed up just a few times. The chain combines TRBV24-1 with TRBJ2-1; 13 nucleotides line up with TRBD2. In germline, CDR1 is KGHDR, CDR2 SFDVKD. With V trimmed by 5 bases and J by 7 bases, 7 bases remained unmatched. The length of the CDR3 is 16 residues. The CDR3 coding sequence is TGTGCCACCAGTGGGAGGACTAGCGGGAGTACGAATGAGCAGTTCTTC. This translates into CATSGRTSGSTNEQFF.

The chain joins TRBV12-5 to TRBJ1-1, with D possibly being TRBD1 (6 bases). Deletions cut 0 bases from V and 4 bases from J, with 12 bases between. The CDR3 is 15 amino acids. Germline V gives CDR1 LGHNT, CDR2 FRNRAP. DNA for the CDR3: TGTGCTAGTGGTTTGGTAGGGGCAGGGGCCACTGAAGCTTTCTTT. As protein: CASGLVGAGATEAFF.

The rearrangement uses TRBV19 and TRBJ1-2; D may be TRBD1 (6 bases). The CDR3 totals 16 residues. The germline V gene has CDR1 LNHDA and CDR2 SQIVND (reference sequence). Trimming took 4 bases from V and 0 from J, leaving 15 bases between them. CDR3 sequence reads: CASSRDINLANYGYTF. CDR3 in DNA: TGTGCCAGTAGTAGGGACATCAACTTAGCTAACTATGGCTACACCTTC.

The rearrangement uses TRBV12-3 or TRBV12-4 and TRBJ2-1, with D maybe TRBD2 (5 bases). The CDR3 is 14 amino acids. V was shortened by 5 bases and J by 8 bases, with 16 bases between the two germline ends. The CDR3: CASSPPRGVDEQFF. In DNA, the CDR3 is TGTGCCAGCAGTCCTCCCCGGGGTGTGGATGAGCAGTTCTTC.

This clonotype was observed at least ten times. The chain couples TRBV10-3 to TRBJ2-1; D is ambiguous. Trimming shortened V by 0 bases and J by 0 bases, and 9 bases separated the two germline ends. The CDR3 contains 16 residues. From germline, CDR1 is ENHRY and CDR2 SYGVKD. The CDR3 here is CAISESKLSSYNEQFF. In DNA form, the CDR3 reads TGTGCCATCAGTGAGTCGAAGCTCAGCTCCTACAATGAGCAGTTCTTC.

This rearrangement joins TRBV18 to TRBJ2-1; no clear D gene. Trimming took off 2 bases at V and 5 bases at J, with 10 bases between the two ends. The CDR3 runs 14 residues. Germline CDR1 reads KGHSH; CDR2 reads LQKENI. DNA of the CDR3: TGTGCCAGCTCACCATTGGACGGAAACAATGAGCAGTTCTTC. Its translation: CASSPLDGNNEQFF. The whole variable domain, filled in from reference TRBV18 and TRBJ2-1, reads NAGVMQNPRHLVRRRGQEARLRCSPMKGHSHVYWYRQLPEEGLKFMVYLQKENIIDESGMPKERFSAEFPKEGPSILRIQQVVRGDSAAYFCASSPLDGNNEQFFGPGTRLTVL.

Only a few counts were recorded for this clonotype. The chain employs TRBV9 and TRBJ2-7; D perhaps matches TRBD2 (6 bases). The CDR3 is 15 residues long. Germline V lookup: CDR1 SGDLS, CDR2 YYNGEE. Trimming took 2 bases from V and 5 from J, leaving 17 bases between them. This chain's CDR3 is CASSVKGLGRDEQYF. DNA for the CDR3: TGTGCCAGCAGCGTGAAGGGACTCGGGCGGGACGAGCAGTACTTC.

V and J are TRBV7-8 and TRBJ1-1; D gene unclear. Looked up from germline, CDR1 is SGHVS and CDR2 is FQNEAQ. Trimming removed 3 bases at V and 0 bases at J, with 8 bases between. CDR3 length: 14 amino acids. The CDR3 DNA follows: TGTGCCAGCAGCTTGCAACTCATGAACACTGAAGCTTTCTTT. This gives the protein CASSLQLMNTEAFF.

This clonotype has just a few counts. This chain joins TRBV4-3 and TRBJ2-7; D remains ambiguous. V gave up 2 bases and J gave up 0 bases, with 11 bases separating them. The CDR3 contains 15 residues. Germline V gene lookup returns CDR1 LGHNA and CDR2 YSLEER. This chain's CDR3 is CASSQMRSVSYEQYF. The CDR3 DNA sequence: TGCGCCAGCAGCCAAATGCGGAGCGTCTCCTACGAGCAGTACTTC.

This clonotype was seen once. The chain employs TRBV24-1 and TRBJ2-3, with D uncertain. There are 14 residues in the CDR3. V lost 5 bases to trimming and J lost 2 bases, with 10 bases between them. CDR1 and CDR2 from the germline V gene are KGHDR and SFDVKD. CDR3: CATSGSRNTDTQYF. The CDR3 nucleotides read TGTGCCACCAGTGGGTCGCGGAACACAGATACGCAGTATTTT.

This clonotype was detected only a few times. The rearrangement joins TRBV5-1 to TRBJ1-2, with 9 bases fitting TRBD1. Unmatched junction bases numbered 7, after V lost 3 bases and J lost 7 bases. The CDR3 sequence is 14 residues long. Germline V CDR1 and CDR2: SGHRS, YFSETQ. The CDR3 DNA sequence: TGCGCCAGCAGCTCCGGACAGGGGACGGGTGGCTACACCTTC. It yields the protein CASSSGQGTGGYTF.

This clonotype was seen a handful of times. The chain links TRBV6-6 to TRBJ2-7; 11 bases are shared with TRBD1. The length of the CDR3 is 16 residues. The V and J ends lost 6 bases and 3 bases, in that order; junction bases with no gene match: 10. From germline, CDR1 is MNHNY and CDR2 SVGAGI (reference sequence). The CDR3 DNA sequence: TGTGCCAGCAGCCAACCGGGACAGGGGGTTGGCTACGAGCAGTACTTC. Protein: CASSQPGQGVGYEQYF.